The 24 T cell receptor beta chains given below trace back to one sample, sequenced in a study of blood T cell repertoires in COVID-19. Produced via immunoSEQ multiplex PCR; TCRdb's table is partial and in-frame only. There are approximately 360,000 clones in the sample; 90% occur only once, and 5% to 8.5% lies in the top ten. The sample consisted of peripheral blood. These receptors were collected from a man aged 18 to 30 with active or convalescent COVID-19.

J is TRBJ2-7 and V is TRBV5-8; 9 nucleotides match TRBD2. CDR3 length equals 19 residues. Germline lookup yields CDR1 SGHTS and CDR2 YDEGEE. V shed 2 bases, J shed 1 base, and the junction held 16 bases outside the gene matches. The DNA for the CDR3 is TGTGCCAGCAGCTTCGGTAAAGACAGACTTCTAGCGGGGTCCTACGAGCAGTACTTC. Residues: CASSFGKDRLLAGSYEQYF.

Details on this clone: Sequence at one end of the junction differs from germline and may be a read error. The V gene is TRBV9, the J gene TRBJ1-3; 10 bases fit TRBD1. This CDR3 comprises 16 residues. CDR1 and CDR2 (germline): SGDLS, YYNGEE. In DNA form, the CDR3 reads TGTGCCAGCAGCGTAGCTACCCGGGACAGGGGAACCACCATATATTTT. It codes for CASSVATRDRGTTIYF.

The chain carries TRBV7-2 and TRBJ2-7, with 10 bases lining up with TRBD2. Trimming cost V 6 bases and J 0 bases; bases outside gene matches: 8. Per the germline V gene, CDR1 is SGHTA and CDR2 is FQGNSA. This CDR3 is 16 amino acids long. CDR3 nucleotide sequence: TGTGCCAGCAGGTTTAGGGCTAGCGGGGGCTCCTACGAGCAGTACTTC. Amino acid sequence: CASRFRASGGSYEQYF. Looking up the rest from reference TRBV7-2 and TRBJ2-7 gives the full variable domain: GAGVSQSPSNKVTEKGKDVELRCDPISGHTALYWYRQSLGQGLEFLIYFQGNSAPDKSGLPSDRFSAERTGGSVSTLTIQRTQQEDSAVYLCASRFRASGGSYEQYFGPGTRLTVT.

CDR3 in DNA: TGTGCCAAATCGTTTGGGACTAGCGGTTCCCTGGGAGAGACCCAGTACTTC. This sequence encodes CAKSFGTSGSLGETQYF. The chain recombines TRBV27 with TRBJ2-5, with 11 bases matching TRBD2. Per the germline V gene, CDR1 is MNHEY and CDR2 is SMNVEV (reference sequence). Unmatched junction bases numbered 17, after V lost 10 bases and J lost 4 bases. This CDR3 has 17 residues.

The chain carries TRBV19 and TRBJ2-7; a possible D gene is TRBD2 (5 bases). CDR1 and CDR2 from the germline V gene are LNHDA and SQIVND (reference sequence). Trimming took off 6 bases at V and 7 bases at J, with 13 bases between the two ends. The CDR3 is 12 amino acids. CDR3 sequence (DNA): TGTGCCAGTAGCCTGGGCGGAGGAGAGCAGTACTTC. Its protein is CASSLGGGEQYF.

This rearrangement joins TRBV19 to TRBJ1-5; 7 bases align to TRBD1. CDR1 and CDR2 (germline): LNHDA, SQIVND (reference sequence). V shed 4 bases, J shed 4 bases, and the junction held 7 bases outside the gene matches. The CDR3 is 15 residues long. As DNA, the CDR3 is TGTGCCAGTAGTACTACAGGGGCTAGTAATCAGCCCCAGCATTTT. This sequence encodes CASSTTGASNQPQHF.

The chain employs TRBV2 and TRBJ1-2, with 10 bases that match TRBD1. Unmatched junction bases numbered 5, after V lost 4 bases and J lost 0 bases. This CDR3 is built from 16 residues. The germline gives CDR1 SNHLY, CDR2 FYNNEI. The DNA for the CDR3 is TGTGCCAGCAGTGGCGGGACAGGGGCTTCTAACTATGGCTACACCTTC. Translated, it gives CASSGGTGASNYGYTF.

The J gene is TRBJ2-5, the V gene TRBV7-3; a weak D match, TRBD2 (5 bases). CDR3 length: 16 amino acids. CDR1 and CDR2 from the germline V gene are SGHTA and FQGTGA. V was pared by 5 bases and J by 2 bases, with 18 bases between. CDR3 in amino acids: CASSTGLGRLQETQYF. Written as DNA, the CDR3 is TGTGCCAGCAGCACTGGACTCGGCCGACTTCAAGAGACCCAGTACTTC.

This chain uses TRBV11-3 with TRBJ2-7; tentative D call: TRBD1 (6 bases). The CDR3 sequence is 13 residues long. The germline V gene has CDR1 SGHNT and CDR2 YENEEA. Trimming removed 5 bases from V and 5 bases from J, with 13 bases in between. CDR3 bases: TGTGCCAGCAGCGGGAGAACAGGGAACGAGCAGTACTTC. Its translation: CASSGRTGNEQYF.

The chain joins TRBV27 to TRBJ2-7, with D possibly TRBD2 on 5 matching bases. Germline CDR1 and CDR2: MNHEY and SMNVEV (reference sequence). There are 13 residues in the CDR3. The V end lost 6 bases, the J end lost 2 bases, and 11 bases lay between the germline ends. CDR3 sequence (DNA): TGTGCCAGCAGATATCAGCGGACCTACGAGCAGTACTTC. Translation gives CASRYQRTYEQYF.

The chain recombines TRBV27 with TRBJ2-7; D is undetermined. This CDR3 is built from 11 residues. Between the trimmed V and J ends, which lost 6 bases and 6 bases, there was a span of 9 bases. From germline, CDR1 is MNHEY and CDR2 SMNVEV (reference sequence). CDR3 sequence (DNA): TGTGCCAGCAGCTTCCGAGGCGAGCAGTACTTC. This encodes CASSFRGEQYF.

This chain connects TRBV9 to TRBJ2-2; 11 bases match TRBD2. J lost 4 bases, V lost 0 bases, and 14 bases had no gene match. Per germline, CDR1 SGDLS and CDR2 YYNGEE. This CDR3 is 20 amino acids long. The CDR3 is CASSVDSIAGGPRGTGELFF. CDR3 coding DNA: TGTGCCAGCAGCGTAGATTCTATAGCGGGAGGGCCTCGTGGCACCGGGGAGCTGTTTTTT.

V and J are TRBV5-1 and TRBJ1-4; the match to TRBD1 covers 9 bases. CDR1 is SGHRS and CDR2 is YFSETQ in the germline V gene. Trimming removed 4 bases from V and 7 bases from J; junction bases left unmatched: 8. This CDR3 has 15 residues. The CDR3 reads CASSPSQGAREKLFF. The CDR3 DNA sequence: TGCGCCAGCAGCCCCTCACAGGGGGCCCGTGAAAAACTGTTTTTT.

This sequence joins TRBV28 and TRBJ2-7; a possible D gene is TRBD2 (6 bases). CDR1 is MDHEN, CDR2 SYDVKM, per germline. There are 15 residues in the CDR3. V was shortened by 8 bases and J by 1 base, with 18 bases between the two germline ends. The CDR3 is CASCTASESSYEQYF. CDR3 coding DNA: TGTGCCAGCTGTACCGCTAGCGAAAGTTCCTACGAGCAGTACTTC. The whole variable domain, remainder taken from reference TRBV28 and TRBJ2-7, is DVKVTQSSRYLVKRTGEKVFLECVQDMDHENMFWYRQDPGLGLRLIYFSYDVKMKEKGDIPEGYSVSREKKERFSLILESASTNQTSMYLCASCTASESSYEQYFGPGTRLTVT.

The genes are TRBV5-1 and TRBJ2-7, with 11 bases lining up with TRBD2. The CDR3 has 16 residues. V was pared by 4 bases and J by 2 bases, with 8 bases of the junction left unmatched. CDR1 and CDR2 from the germline V gene are SGHRS and YFSETQ. The CDR3 DNA reads as TGCGCCAGCAGCACCCTAGCGGGAGGCGAAGCCTACGAGCAGTACTTC. Protein sequence: CASSTLAGGEAYEQYF.

A note on this clone: The junction shows a germline mismatch at one end, possibly a read error. The rearrangement joins TRBV7-2 to TRBJ1-1; D uncertain. The V gene's germline CDR1 is SGHTA and CDR2 FQGNSA. CDR3 size: 15 residues. For the CDR3, the DNA is TGTGCCAGCAGCCCCAGAGGAGGTTTGAACGCTGAAGCTTTCTTT. Its translation: CASSPRGGLNAEAFF.

This clone has only one observation. CDR3 in amino acids: CASSLTSGPYNEQFF. The CDR3, as DNA: TGCGCCAGCAGCCTGACTAGCGGTCCTTACAATGAGCAGTTCTTC. The chain has TRBV5-1 and TRBJ2-1, with TRBD2 matching over 9 bases. The germline V gene has CDR1 SGHRS and CDR2 YFSETQ. Trimming at V came to 4 bases and at J to 4 bases, leaving 6 bases not matched to a gene. The CDR3 has 15 amino acids.

The V and J genes are TRBV19 and TRBJ2-1, with 7 bases matching TRBD1. Germline CDR1 LNHDA, CDR2 SQIVND (reference sequence). The CDR3 length is 12 residues. After removal of 4 bases from V and 10 bases from J, the junction contained 4 bases not matched to a gene. The CDR3 DNA reads as TGTGCCAGTAGTAACAGGGGAGAGGAGCAGTTCTTC. The encoded protein is CASSNRGEEQFF.

CDR3 coding DNA: TGTGCCAGCAGTTACGCCGGCTACAATGAGCAGTTCTTC. Translated, it gives CASSYAGYNEQFF. The rearrangement joins TRBV6-6 to TRBJ2-1, with no clear D. V shed 2 bases and J shed 3 bases, with 5 bases lying between them. CDR3 length: 13 amino acids. The germline V gene encodes CDR1 MNHNY and CDR2 SVGAGI (reference sequence).

The CDR3 sequence is CASSLEGRASYEQYF. For the CDR3, the DNA is TGCGCCAGCAGCTTGGAGGGCAGGGCATCCTACGAGCAGTACTTC. The rearrangement uses TRBV5-1 and TRBJ2-7, with D perhaps TRBD1 (5 bases). Germline V gene sequence: CDR1 SGHRS, CDR2 YFSETQ. This CDR3 has 15 residues. The V end was cut by 0 bases, the J end by 1 base, with 11 bases between. Drawing the rest from reference TRBV5-1 and TRBJ2-7, the complete variable domain is KAGVTQTPRYLIKTRGQQVTLSCSPISGHRSVSWYQQTPGQGLQFLFEYFSETQRNKGNFPGRFSGRQFSNSRSEMNVSTLELGDSALYLCASSLEGRASYEQYFGPGTRLTVT.

The V gene is TRBV19, the J gene TRBJ1-6, with no clear D. V was clipped by 7 bases and J by 3 bases, with 10 bases between them. Germline lookup yields CDR1 LNHDA and CDR2 SQIVND (reference sequence). There are 14 residues in the CDR3. The CDR3 here is CASTSRNYNSPLHF. The CDR3 nucleotides are TGTGCCAGTACCTCTAGGAACTATAATTCACCCCTCCACTTT.

CDR3 coding DNA: TGCGCCAGCAGCGGGACAGGGGCCAACTATAATTCACCCCTCCACTTT. It translates to CASSGTGANYNSPLHF. V gene TRBV5-1 combines with J gene TRBJ1-6; 10 bases match TRBD1. The length of the CDR3 is 16 residues. Germline V gives CDR1 SGHRS, CDR2 YFSETQ. V lost 4 bases, J lost 3 bases, and 4 bases stayed unmatched. The entire variable domain, with the rest obtained from reference TRBV5-1 and TRBJ1-6, is as follows: KAGVTQTPRYLIKTRGQQVTLSCSPISGHRSVSWYQQTPGQGLQFLFEYFSETQRNKGNFPGRFSGRQFSNSRSEMNVSTLELGDSALYLCASSGTGANYNSPLHFGNGTRLTVT.

V is TRBV5-1 and J is TRBJ1-1, with 7 bases fitting TRBD1. The CDR3 has 12 residues. With 5 bases clipped from V and 6 bases from J, the junction kept 4 bases outside the gene matches. Germline lookup yields CDR1 SGHRS and CDR2 YFSETQ. The CDR3 sequence: CASSRQGPEAFF. The CDR3 region has the DNA TGCGCCAGCAGTCGACAGGGCCCTGAAGCTTTCTTT.

The chain combines TRBV7-3 with TRBJ2-2, with TRBD2 matching 8 bases. The germline V gene has CDR1 SGHTA and CDR2 FQGTGA. The length of the CDR3 is 17 residues. V lost 2 bases to trimming and J lost 0 bases; unmatched junction nucleotides: 5. The CDR3 region has the DNA TGTGCCAGCAGCTTAGCGGGAGGTGTAGCGAACACCGGGGAGCTGTTTTTT. Its translation: CASSLAGGVANTGELFF. The whole variable domain, remainder taken from reference TRBV7-3 and TRBJ2-2, is GAGVSQTPSNKVTEKGKYVELRCDPISGHTALYWYRQSLGQGPEFLIYFQGTGAADDSGLPNDRFFAVRPEGSVSTLKIQRTERGDSAVYLCASSLAGGVANTGELFFGEGSRLTVL.